Each of the 15 T cell receptor beta chains below was sequenced from the same sample in a study of identical twins. Using its own MiXCR run on the 5' RACE reads, TCRdb lists one record per CDR3 protein. The profile shows a few hundred thousand distinct CDR3 sequences, around an eighth of them singletons. This same sample was also part of a study on yellow fever vaccine responses in identical twins.

The sample comprised CD8+ T cells sorted from blood. Every receptor here comes from a woman aged 18-29 years in good health.

V gene TRBV27 combines with J gene TRBJ2-1; TRBD2 aligns across 11 bases. This CDR3 region has 17 residues. Germline-derived CDR1 and CDR2 are MNHEY and SMNVEV (reference sequence). J was trimmed by 7 bases and V by 2 bases; bases with no gene match: 10. The CDR3 is CASSLILAGGPSNEQFF. CDR3 bases: TGTGCCAGCAGTTTAATCTTAGCGGGGGGGCCTAGTAATGAGCAGTTCTTC.

This clonotype was recorded once. The chain carries TRBV2 and TRBJ2-7; 10 bases align to TRBD2. V was clipped by 7 bases and J by 3 bases; unmatched bases: 12. Per the germline V gene, CDR1 is SNHLY and CDR2 is FYNNEI. The CDR3 has 16 amino acids. This CDR3 is CASINLLPSGSYEQYF. The CDR3 DNA reads as TGTGCCAGCATCAACCTTCTTCCTAGCGGGAGCTACGAGCAGTACTTC.

The chain is built from TRBV2 and TRBJ2-2; D is perhaps TRBD2 (5 bases). The CDR3 sequence is 14 residues long. CDR1 is SNHLY and CDR2 is FYNNEI in the germline V gene. Trimming cost V 10 bases and J 6 bases, with 18 bases left between them. CDR3 in amino acids: CATEIPSSSGELFF. For the CDR3, the DNA is TGTGCCACCGAGATCCCTAGCTCATCCGGGGAGCTGTTTTTT.

The chain couples TRBV7-9 to TRBJ2-5; D gene unclear. Deletions cut 5 bases from V and 2 bases from J, with 18 bases between. CDR3 length: 16 residues. The germline gives CDR1 SEHNR, CDR2 FQNEAQ (reference sequence). The CDR3: CASSQIRTVSQETQYF. The CDR3 DNA is TGTGCCAGCAGCCAAATTCGGACGGTATCACAAGAGACCCAGTACTTC. The entire variable domain, with the rest obtained from reference TRBV7-9 and TRBJ2-5, is as follows: DTGVSQNPRHKITKRGQNVTFRCDPISEHNRLYWYRQTLGQGPEFLTYFQNEAQLEKSRLLSDRFSAERPKGSFSTLEIQRTEQGDSAMYLCASSQIRTVSQETQYFGPGTRLLVL.

This clonotype was counted only a few times. The chain is built from TRBV6-1 and TRBJ2-5, with 11 bases that match TRBD1. Per germline, CDR1 MNHNS and CDR2 SASEGT. The V segment lost 7 bases and the J segment 4 bases; nucleotides outside the gene matches: 8. The CDR3 extends over 15 amino acids. The CDR3 DNA is TGTGCCAGCACCAAAGGGACAGGGGGGGTAGAGACCCAGTACTTC. Its translation is CASTKGTGGVETQYF.

The table lists this clonotype with many counts. The V gene is TRBV12-3 or TRBV12-4, the J gene TRBJ2-1, with TRBD1 identical over 11 bases. The CDR3 has 16 residues. V was pared by 4 bases and J by 0 bases, with 2 bases of the junction left unmatched. The CDR3 protein is CASSSGTGGSYNEQFF. CDR3 DNA sequence: TGTGCCAGCAGTTCCGGGACAGGGGGCTCCTACAATGAGCAGTTCTTC.

The table lists this clonotype with a few counts. The V call is TRBV24-1, the J call TRBJ2-1; D possibly corresponds to TRBD1 (6 bases). Germline assignment: CDR1 KGHDR and CDR2 SFDVKD. The CDR3 length is 15 residues. V was trimmed by 4 bases and J by 7 bases, leaving 16 bases between them. The CDR3 is CATSDPRAGVNEQFF. The DNA for the CDR3 is TGTGCCACCAGTGACCCCAGGGCAGGGGTGAATGAGCAGTTCTTC.

The chain links TRBV2 to TRBJ2-5; 11 bases line up with TRBD2. V lost 7 bases, J lost 2 bases, and 6 bases stayed unmatched. CDR3 size: 15 residues. Germline values: CDR1 SNHLY, CDR2 FYNNEI. The CDR3 sequence is CASNLAGGTQETQYF. The CDR3 bases are TGTGCCAGCAATCTAGCGGGGGGAACACAAGAGACCCAGTACTTC.

In its sample, this clonotype was seen a few times. This chain links TRBV28 with TRBJ2-7; 10 bases align to TRBD2. CDR1 is MDHEN, CDR2 SYDVKM, per germline. The trim removed 5 bases at V and 3 bases at J, leaving 7 bases unmatched. This CDR3 region has 15 residues. The CDR3 nucleotides are TGTGCCAGCAGTACCCTAGCGGGGGCCCTCTACGAGCAGTACGTC. Amino acid sequence: CASSTLAGALYEQYV.

The chain recombines TRBV9 with TRBJ2-3; TRBD1 is a possible D gene (5 bases). Germline assignment: CDR1 SGDLS and CDR2 YYNGEE. The CDR3 spans 16 residues. V dropped 4 bases and J dropped 2 bases, with 17 bases sitting between them. Here the CDR3 reads CASSSNRQSTTDTQYF. The DNA of the CDR3 is TGTGCCAGCAGCTCGAACCGACAGTCTACCACAGATACGCAGTATTTT.

The J gene is TRBJ1-1, the V gene TRBV29-1; D is possibly TRBD1 (5 bases). The V end was cut by 1 base, the J end by 6 bases, with 6 bases between. Germline V gives CDR1 SQVTM, CDR2 ANQGSEA. This CDR3 region has 11 residues. The CDR3 DNA sequence: TGCAGCGTTGAAGGGGGCTCTGAAGCTTTCTTT. Protein sequence: CSVEGGSEAFF.

This clonotype showed up just a few times. The chain is built from TRBV5-1 and TRBJ2-1; D perhaps matches TRBD1 (6 bases). Trimming stripped 4 bases from V and 10 bases from J, with 9 bases between. Per the germline V gene, CDR1 is SGHRS and CDR2 is YFSETQ. The CDR3 runs 11 residues. In DNA form, the CDR3 reads TGCGCCAGCAGCGTGGGACAAGAGCAGTTCTTC. It encodes CASSVGQEQFF.

V and J are TRBV7-4 and TRBJ2-2; 11 positions match TRBD2. The junction had 12 bases not matched to a gene; V was cut back by 7 bases and J by 5 bases. This CDR3 is 17 amino acids long. Germline V gene lookup returns CDR1 SGHVT and CDR2 SQSDAQ. The CDR3 here is CASTPPSTSGVTGELFF. CDR3 sequence (DNA): TGTGCCAGCACCCCCCCGTCGACTAGCGGGGTTACCGGGGAGCTGTTTTTT.

This clonotype occurred a few times. The genes are TRBV2 and TRBJ2-3; D is unclear. The V end lost 7 bases, the J end lost 6 bases, and 20 bases lay between the germline ends. The CDR3 covers 15 residues. Germline V gene sequence: CDR1 SNHLY, CDR2 FYNNEI. This chain's CDR3 is CASKDRASGLDTQYF. The DNA for the CDR3 is TGTGCCAGCAAGGATAGGGCCTCCGGGCTGGATACGCAGTATTTT.

This clonotype came up a few times. The J gene is TRBJ1-6, the V gene TRBV6-1, with D perhaps matching TRBD1 (6 bases). The CDR3 sequence is 16 residues long. V dropped 4 bases and J dropped 7 bases, with 17 bases sitting between them. Germline assignment: CDR1 MNHNS and CDR2 SASEGT. CDR3 nucleotide sequence: TGTGCCAGCAGTGGGCCCCGACAGGCGAGGAATTCACCCCTCCACTTT. Translating gives CASSGPRQARNSPLHF.